One sample yielded the 16 T cell receptor beta chains listed below, sequenced in a study of T cell responses to AZD1222 COVID-19 vaccine. Method: immunoSEQ multiplex PCR; TCRdb's copy keeps in-frame clones and lacks some. The sample contains 150,000 to 200,000 clones, approximately 94% of which appear only once. The specimen was peripheral blood, collected on day 0 of AZD1222 vaccination. The origin of the receptors is an adult in good health.

The chain uses TRBV12-5 and TRBJ1-5; D uncertain. CDR3 length: 17 residues. Germline V gene data show CDR1 as LGHNT and CDR2 as FRNRAP. V was trimmed by 0 bases and J by 6 bases, leaving 18 bases between them. This CDR3 reads CASGLVRGRLWSQPQHF. The CDR3 nucleotides read TGTGCTAGTGGTTTGGTACGAGGCAGACTTTGGAGTCAGCCCCAGCATTTT.

A single count supports this clone. The chain combines TRBV6-5 with TRBJ1-2; D not certain. This CDR3 contains 12 residues. Trimming left V 5 bases short and J 11 bases short, with 15 bases between. In germline, CDR1 is MNHEY, CDR2 SVGAGI. In DNA form, the CDR3 reads TGTGCCAGCAGTACGGCCGCCGTGGGTTACACCTTC. It translates to CASSTAAVGYTF.

The gene calls are TRBV14 and TRBJ1-3; D is unresolved. The CDR3 totals 15 residues. The germline V and J ends were trimmed by 0 bases and 2 bases, with 8 bases remaining between them. Germline assignment: CDR1 SGHDN and CDR2 FVKESK. Here the CDR3 reads CASSQERGTGNTIYF. For the CDR3, the DNA is TGTGCCAGCAGCCAAGAACGAGGGACTGGAAACACCATATATTTT. The whole variable domain, filled in from reference TRBV14 and TRBJ1-3, reads EAGVTQFPSHSVIEKGQTVTLRCDPISGHDNLYWYRRVMGKEIKFLLHFVKESKQDESGMPNNRFLAERTGGTYSTLKVQPAELEDSGVYFCASSQERGTGNTIYFGEGSWLTVV.

The chain recombines TRBV27 with TRBJ2-1; 9 nucleotides match TRBD1. There are 15 residues in the CDR3. The germline gives CDR1 MNHEY, CDR2 SMNVEV (reference sequence). Trimming took 6 bases from V and 1 from J; bases not matched to a gene: 4. CDR3 DNA sequence: TGTGCCAGCAGACAACAGGGGGCTTCCTACAATGAGCAGTTCTTC. This gives the protein CASRQQGASYNEQFF.

The chain is built from TRBV15 and TRBJ2-5, with a tentative D call TRBD1 (6 bases). The germline V and J ends were trimmed by 3 bases and 5 bases, with 22 bases remaining between them. Germline V gene data show CDR1 as LNHNV and CDR2 as YYDKDF (reference sequence). This CDR3 has 17 residues. Written as DNA, the CDR3 is TGTGCCACCAGCAGGGAATTTGACAGGATGGATTCGGAGACCCAGTACTTC. This sequence encodes CATSREFDRMDSETQYF.

The chain uses TRBV27 and TRBJ2-7; no definite D call. This CDR3 has 13 amino acids. V shed 5 bases and J shed 3 bases, with 11 bases lying between them. CDR1 is MNHEY, CDR2 SMNVEV, per germline (reference sequence). The CDR3 loop is CASSPRANYEQYF. DNA of the CDR3: TGTGCCAGCAGTCCCCGGGCCAACTACGAGCAGTACTTC.

The V call is TRBV24-1, the J call TRBJ2-2, with TRBD1 identical over 7 bases. CDR1 and CDR2 from the germline V gene are KGHDR and SFDVKD. The CDR3 covers 14 residues. With 4 bases clipped from V and 6 bases from J, the junction kept 4 bases outside the gene matches. CDR3 region: CATSEGGRAGELFF. DNA for the CDR3: TGTGCCACCAGTGAAGGGGGCAGGGCCGGGGAGCTGTTTTTT.

V usage is TRBV2 and J usage is TRBJ1-2; perhaps TRBD1 as D (6 bases). V lost 3 bases to trimming and J lost 4 bases, with 9 bases between them. The CDR3 length is 13 residues. The germline CDR1 and CDR2 sequences are SNHLY and FYNNEI. CDR3 coding DNA: TGTGCCAGCAGTGAGAGGGGGTCCTATGGCTACACCTTC. Its protein is CASSERGSYGYTF.

The chain carries TRBV19 and TRBJ1-5; 9 bases match TRBD1. The CDR3 runs to 17 residues. Germline CDR1 and CDR2: LNHDA and SQIVND (reference sequence). Trimming cost V 1 base and J 3 bases; bases outside gene matches: 7. CDR3 in amino acids: CASSIGSGQGDNQPQHF. In nucleotides, the CDR3 is TGTGCCAGTAGTATAGGGTCGGGACAGGGAGACAATCAGCCCCAGCATTTT.

The chain is built from TRBV3-1 (or the pseudogene TRBV3-2) and TRBJ1-1; 9 bases match TRBD1. Germline lookup yields CDR1 LGHDT and CDR2 YNNKEL (reference sequence). CDR3 size: 16 residues. V shed 0 bases and J 4 bases; nucleotides not matched to a gene: 6. DNA of the CDR3: TGTGCCAGCAGCCAAGATCAGGCGACAGGGGGCACTGAAGCTTTCTTT. This translates into CASSQDQATGGTEAFF.

The genes are TRBV10-2 and TRBJ2-7; D is undetermined. The CDR3 runs to 14 residues. Germline V gene lookup returns CDR1 WSHSY and CDR2 SAAADI. V gave up 0 bases and J gave up 0 bases, with 6 bases separating them. CDR3 bases: TGCGCCAGCAGTGAGTCCATAGACTCCTACGAGCAGTACTTC. Protein sequence: CASSESIDSYEQYF.

V and J are TRBV12-3 or TRBV12-4 and TRBJ2-1, with 13 bases matching TRBD2. The V gene end was trimmed by 6 bases and the J gene end by 13 bases; junction bases not matched to a gene: 3. This CDR3 spans 12 amino acids. The CDR3 region is CASSGTSGVQFF. Written as DNA, the CDR3 is TGTGCCAGCAGCGGGACTAGCGGGGTCCAGTTCTTC.

The chain uses TRBV25-1 and TRBJ2-5, with 10 bases identical to TRBD2. CDR1 is MGHDK and CDR2 is SYGVNS in the germline V gene. With 6 bases clipped from V and 5 bases from J, the junction kept 6 bases outside the gene matches. The CDR3 runs to 14 residues. CDR3: CASRSSGRGETQYF. In DNA form, the CDR3 reads TGTGCCAGCAGATCTAGCGGGAGAGGGGAGACCCAGTACTTC.

The chain joins TRBV27 to TRBJ1-1; tentative D call: TRBD1 (6 bases). Trimming took 6 bases from V and 0 from J, leaving 8 bases between them. The CDR3 length is 13 residues. Germline CDR1 MNHEY, CDR2 SMNVEV (reference sequence). The CDR3 DNA reads as TGTGCCAGCAGAACAGGGATGAACACTGAAGCTTTCTTT. This encodes CASRTGMNTEAFF.

The V and J genes are TRBV12-5 and TRBJ2-1; TRBD2 is a possible D gene (6 bases). Germline V lookup: CDR1 LGHNT, CDR2 FRNRAP. V was cut by 6 bases and J by 15 bases, with 15 bases left in between. The CDR3 covers 11 residues. CDR3 sequence reads: CASGTGGPLFF. The CDR3 nucleotides read TGTGCTAGTGGGACCGGAGGGCCGCTGTTCTTC.

Points on this clone: Different DNA sequences within this sample yield the same CDR3. This sequence joins TRBV5-1 and TRBJ1-2, with D hard to call. This CDR3 spans 13 amino acids. V was clipped by 0 bases and J by 2 bases, with 5 bases between them. Germline-derived CDR1 and CDR2 are SGHRS and YFSETQ. The CDR3 DNA reads TGCGCCAGCAGCTTGGGGCAGAACTATGGCTACACCTTC. Protein product: CASSLGQNYGYTF.